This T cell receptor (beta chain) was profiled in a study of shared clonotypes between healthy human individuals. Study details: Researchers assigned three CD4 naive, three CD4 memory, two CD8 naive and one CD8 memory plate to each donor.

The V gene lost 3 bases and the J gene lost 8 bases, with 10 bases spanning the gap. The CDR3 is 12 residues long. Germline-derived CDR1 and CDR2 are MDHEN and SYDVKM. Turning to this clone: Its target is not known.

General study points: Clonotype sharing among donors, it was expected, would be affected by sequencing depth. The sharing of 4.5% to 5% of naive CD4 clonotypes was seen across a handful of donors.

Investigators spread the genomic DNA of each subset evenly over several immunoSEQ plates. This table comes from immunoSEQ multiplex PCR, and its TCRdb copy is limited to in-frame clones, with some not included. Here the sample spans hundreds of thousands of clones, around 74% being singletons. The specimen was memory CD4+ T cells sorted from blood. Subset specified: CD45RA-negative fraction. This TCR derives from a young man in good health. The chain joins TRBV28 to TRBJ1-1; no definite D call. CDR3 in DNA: TGTGCCAGCAGTTTGCTAGCCGGGGAAGCTTTCTTT. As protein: CASSLLAGEAFF.